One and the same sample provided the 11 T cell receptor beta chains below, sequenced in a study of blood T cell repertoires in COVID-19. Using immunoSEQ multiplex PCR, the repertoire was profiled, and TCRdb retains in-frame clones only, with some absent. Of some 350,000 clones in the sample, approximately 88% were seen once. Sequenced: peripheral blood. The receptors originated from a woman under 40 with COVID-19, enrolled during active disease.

The CDR3 region is CASSLSYRGKSNTGELFF. Here the CDR3 DNA reads TGCGCCAGCAGCTTGTCCTATCGGGGGAAATCGAACACCGGGGAGCTGTTTTTT. The rearrangement uses TRBV5-1 and TRBJ2-2; D possibly corresponds to TRBD2 (6 bases). The CDR3 sequence is 18 residues long. V gave up 1 base and J gave up 0 bases, with 16 bases separating them. CDR1 SGHRS and CDR2 YFSETQ come from the germline V gene.

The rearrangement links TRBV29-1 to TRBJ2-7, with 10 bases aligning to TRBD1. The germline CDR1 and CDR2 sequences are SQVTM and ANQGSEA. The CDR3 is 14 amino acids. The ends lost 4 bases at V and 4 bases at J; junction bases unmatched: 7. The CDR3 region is CSVVSGQGIYEQYF. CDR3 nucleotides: TGCAGCGTTGTTTCGGGACAGGGGATATACGAGCAGTACTTC.

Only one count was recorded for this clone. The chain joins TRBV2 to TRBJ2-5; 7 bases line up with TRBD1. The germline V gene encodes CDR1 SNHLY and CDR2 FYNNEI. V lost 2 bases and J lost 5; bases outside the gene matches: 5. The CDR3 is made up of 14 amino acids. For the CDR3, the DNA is TGTGCCAGCAGTGAACAGGGGGTTTGGGAGACCCAGTACTTC. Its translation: CASSEQGVWETQYF.

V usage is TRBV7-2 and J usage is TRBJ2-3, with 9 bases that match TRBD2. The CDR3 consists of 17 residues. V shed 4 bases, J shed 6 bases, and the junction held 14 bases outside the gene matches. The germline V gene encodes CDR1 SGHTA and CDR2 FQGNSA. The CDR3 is CASSSSGGGRVYDTQYF. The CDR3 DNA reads TGTGCCAGCAGCTCCTCGGGGGGCGGGAGGGTATACGATACGCAGTATTTT.

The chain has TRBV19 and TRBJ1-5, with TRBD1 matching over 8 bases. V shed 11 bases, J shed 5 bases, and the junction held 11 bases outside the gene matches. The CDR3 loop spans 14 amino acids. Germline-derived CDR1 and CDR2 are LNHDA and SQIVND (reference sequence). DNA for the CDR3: TGTGCCTCCACGGACAGGGAAGCTTATCAGCCCCAGCATTTT. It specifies CASTDREAYQPQHF.

The CDR3 DNA reads TGTGCCAGCACCCGGGGGACTAGCGGGGGGGACCAAGAGACCCAGTACTTC. Translated, it gives CASTRGTSGGDQETQYF. J is TRBJ2-5 and V is TRBV2; 16 bases are a match to TRBD2. This CDR3 has 17 residues. Germline CDR1 SNHLY, CDR2 FYNNEI. Trimming cost V 7 bases and J 0 bases; bases outside gene matches: 5.

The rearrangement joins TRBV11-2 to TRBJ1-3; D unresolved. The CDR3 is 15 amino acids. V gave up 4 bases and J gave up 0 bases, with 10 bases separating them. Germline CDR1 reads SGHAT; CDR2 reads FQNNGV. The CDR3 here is CASSSTPISGNTIYF. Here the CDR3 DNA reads TGTGCCAGCAGCTCCACTCCCATCTCTGGAAACACCATATATTTT.

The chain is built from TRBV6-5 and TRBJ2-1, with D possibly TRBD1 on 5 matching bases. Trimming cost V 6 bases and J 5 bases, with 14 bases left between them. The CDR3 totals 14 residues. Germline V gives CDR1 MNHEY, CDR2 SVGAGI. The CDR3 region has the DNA TGTGCCAGCAGAGGTTTTGGACATAACAATGAGCAGTTCTTC. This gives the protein CASRGFGHNNEQFF.

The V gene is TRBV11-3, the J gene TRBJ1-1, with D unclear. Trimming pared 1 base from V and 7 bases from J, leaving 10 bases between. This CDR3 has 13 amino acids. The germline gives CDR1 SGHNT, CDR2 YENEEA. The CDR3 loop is CASSLGPDNEAFF. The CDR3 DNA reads TGTGCCAGCAGCTTAGGCCCCGACAATGAAGCTTTCTTT.

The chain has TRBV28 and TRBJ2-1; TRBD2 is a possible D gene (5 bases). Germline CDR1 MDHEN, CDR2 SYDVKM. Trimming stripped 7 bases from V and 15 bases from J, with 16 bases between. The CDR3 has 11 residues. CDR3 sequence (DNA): TGTGCCAGCACCCCGGGCGGACTGTGGTTCTTC. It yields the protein CASTPGGLWFF.

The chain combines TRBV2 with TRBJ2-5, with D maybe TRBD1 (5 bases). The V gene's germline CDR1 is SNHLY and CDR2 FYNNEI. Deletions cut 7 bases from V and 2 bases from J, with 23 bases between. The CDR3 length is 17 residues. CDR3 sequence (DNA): TGTGCCAGCAAGTTATGGCAGGGCCGACTTGGACAAGAGACCCAGTACTTC. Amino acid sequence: CASKLWQGRLGQETQYF.